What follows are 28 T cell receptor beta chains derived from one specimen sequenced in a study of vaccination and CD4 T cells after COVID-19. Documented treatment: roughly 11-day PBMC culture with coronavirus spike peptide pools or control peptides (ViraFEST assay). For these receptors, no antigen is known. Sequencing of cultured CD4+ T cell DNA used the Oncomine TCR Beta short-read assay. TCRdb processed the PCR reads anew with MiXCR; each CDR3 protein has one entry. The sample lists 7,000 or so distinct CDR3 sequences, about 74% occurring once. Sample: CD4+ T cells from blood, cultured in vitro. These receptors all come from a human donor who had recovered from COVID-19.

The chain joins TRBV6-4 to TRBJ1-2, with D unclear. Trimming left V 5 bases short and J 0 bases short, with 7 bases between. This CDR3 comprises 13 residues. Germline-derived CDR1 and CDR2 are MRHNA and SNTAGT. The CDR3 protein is CASSYLSNYGYTF. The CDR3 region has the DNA TGTGCCAGCAGTTACCTGTCTAACTATGGCTACACCTTC.

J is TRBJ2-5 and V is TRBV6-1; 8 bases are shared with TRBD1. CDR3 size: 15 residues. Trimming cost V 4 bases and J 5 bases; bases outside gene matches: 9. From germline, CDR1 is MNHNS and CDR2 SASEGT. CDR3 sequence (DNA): TGTGCCAGCAGTGTGGGCAGGGGGCAGTTGGAGACCCAGTACTTC. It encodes CASSVGRGQLETQYF.

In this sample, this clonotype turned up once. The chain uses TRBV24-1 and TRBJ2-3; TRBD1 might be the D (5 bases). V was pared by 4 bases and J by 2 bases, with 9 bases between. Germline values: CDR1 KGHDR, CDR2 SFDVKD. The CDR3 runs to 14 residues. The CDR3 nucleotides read TGTGCCACCAGTGACGACAGATACACAGATACGCAGTATTTT. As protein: CATSDDRYTDTQYF.

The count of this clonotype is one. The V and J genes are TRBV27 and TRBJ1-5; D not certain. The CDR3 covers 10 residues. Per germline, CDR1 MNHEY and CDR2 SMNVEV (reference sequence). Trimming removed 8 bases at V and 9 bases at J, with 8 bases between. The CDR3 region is CASAPRPQHF. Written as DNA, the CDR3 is TGTGCCAGCGCTCCCCGGCCCCAGCATTTT.

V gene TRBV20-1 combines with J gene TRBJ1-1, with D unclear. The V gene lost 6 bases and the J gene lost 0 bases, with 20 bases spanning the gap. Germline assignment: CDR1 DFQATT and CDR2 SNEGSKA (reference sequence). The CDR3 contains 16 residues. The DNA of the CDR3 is TGCAGTGCCCCAATTGTCCAGAGAGCCTTGAACACTGAAGCTTTCTTT. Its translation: CSAPIVQRALNTEAFF.

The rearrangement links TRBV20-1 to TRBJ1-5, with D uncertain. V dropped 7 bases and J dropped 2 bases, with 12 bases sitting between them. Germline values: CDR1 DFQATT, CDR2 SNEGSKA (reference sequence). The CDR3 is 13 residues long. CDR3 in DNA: TGCAGTGAGGCGGGCCGCGGCAATCAGCCCCAGCATTTT. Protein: CSEAGRGNQPQHF.

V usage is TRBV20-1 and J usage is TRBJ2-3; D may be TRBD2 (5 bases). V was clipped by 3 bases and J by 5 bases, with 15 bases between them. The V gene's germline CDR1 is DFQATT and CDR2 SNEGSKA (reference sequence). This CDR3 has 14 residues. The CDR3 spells CSASRRRLLDTQYF. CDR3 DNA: TGCAGTGCTAGCCGGCGGAGGCTTCTAGATACGCAGTATTTT.

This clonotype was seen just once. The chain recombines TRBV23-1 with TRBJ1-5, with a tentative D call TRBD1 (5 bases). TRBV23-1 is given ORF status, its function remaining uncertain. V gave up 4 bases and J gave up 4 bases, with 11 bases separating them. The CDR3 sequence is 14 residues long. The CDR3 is CASSPRGWNQPQHF. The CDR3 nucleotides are TGCGCCAGCAGTCCCCGGGGGTGGAATCAGCCCCAGCATTTT.

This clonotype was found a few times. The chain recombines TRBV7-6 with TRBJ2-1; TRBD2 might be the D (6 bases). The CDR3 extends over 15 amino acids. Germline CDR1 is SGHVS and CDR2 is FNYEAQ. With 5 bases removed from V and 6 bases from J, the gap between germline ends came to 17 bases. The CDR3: CASSRWEVHGNEQFF. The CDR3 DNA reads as TGTGCCAGCAGCCGTTGGGAGGTGCACGGCAATGAGCAGTTCTTC.

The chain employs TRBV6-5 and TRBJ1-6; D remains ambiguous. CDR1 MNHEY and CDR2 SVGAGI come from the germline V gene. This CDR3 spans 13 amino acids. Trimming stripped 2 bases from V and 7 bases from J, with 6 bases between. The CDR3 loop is CASSYSENSPLHF. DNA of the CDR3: TGTGCCAGCAGTTACAGCGAGAATTCACCCCTCCACTTT.

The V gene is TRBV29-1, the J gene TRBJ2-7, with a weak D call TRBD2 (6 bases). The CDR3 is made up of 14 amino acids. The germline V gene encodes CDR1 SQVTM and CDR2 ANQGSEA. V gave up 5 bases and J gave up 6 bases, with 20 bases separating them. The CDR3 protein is CSVSVGSARGEQYF. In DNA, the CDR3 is TGCAGCGTTTCTGTCGGGAGCGCCCGGGGCGAGCAGTACTTC.

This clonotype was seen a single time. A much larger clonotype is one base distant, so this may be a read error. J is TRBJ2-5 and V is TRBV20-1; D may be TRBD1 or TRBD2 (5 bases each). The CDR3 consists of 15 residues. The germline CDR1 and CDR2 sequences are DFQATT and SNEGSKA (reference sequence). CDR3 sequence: CSASVLGALGEAQYF. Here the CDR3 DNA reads TGCAGTGCTAGTGTCCTTGGGGCCCTGGGAGAGGCCCAGTACTTC.

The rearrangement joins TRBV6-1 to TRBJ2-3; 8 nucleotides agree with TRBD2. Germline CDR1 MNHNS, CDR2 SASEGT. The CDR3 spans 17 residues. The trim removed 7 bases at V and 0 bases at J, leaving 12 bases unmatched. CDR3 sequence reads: CASKSRGLAGSTDTQYF. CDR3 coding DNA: TGTGCCAGCAAGTCCCGGGGGCTAGCGGGCAGCACAGATACGCAGTATTTT.

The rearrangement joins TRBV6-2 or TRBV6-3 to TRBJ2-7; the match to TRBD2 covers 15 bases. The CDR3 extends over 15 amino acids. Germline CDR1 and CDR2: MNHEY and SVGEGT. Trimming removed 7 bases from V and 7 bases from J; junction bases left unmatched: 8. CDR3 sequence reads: CASTLGTSGRFEQYF. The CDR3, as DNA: TGTGCCAGCACCCTGGGGACTAGCGGGAGGTTTGAGCAGTACTTC.

CDR3 amino acids: CAISGLSSYEQYF. In nucleotides, the CDR3 is TGTGCCATCAGTGGTCTGAGCTCCTACGAGCAGTACTTC. This chain connects TRBV10-3 to TRBJ2-7; no firm D call. V gave up 4 bases and J gave up 0 bases, with 7 bases separating them. The CDR3 has 13 amino acids. CDR1 and CDR2 from the germline V gene are ENHRY and SYGVKD.

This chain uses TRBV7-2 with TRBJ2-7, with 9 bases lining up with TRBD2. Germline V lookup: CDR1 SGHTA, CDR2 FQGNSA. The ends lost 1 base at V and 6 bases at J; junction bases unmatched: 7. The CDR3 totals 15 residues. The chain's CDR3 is CASSLGSGTSSEQYF. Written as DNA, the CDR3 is TGTGCCAGCAGCTTAGGATCAGGGACTAGCTCCGAGCAGTACTTC.

This CDR3 reads CASSYRSNYGYTF. Written as DNA, the CDR3 is TGTGCCAGCAGTTACAGGAGCAACTATGGCTACACCTTC. The V call is TRBV12-3 or TRBV12-4, the J call TRBJ1-2; a weak D match, TRBD1 (5 bases). V lost 4 bases to trimming and J lost 2 bases, with 8 bases between them. The CDR3 runs 13 residues.

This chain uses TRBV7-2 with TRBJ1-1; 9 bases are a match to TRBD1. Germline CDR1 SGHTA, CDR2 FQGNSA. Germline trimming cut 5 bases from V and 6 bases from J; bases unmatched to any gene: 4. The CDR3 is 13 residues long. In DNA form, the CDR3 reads TGTGCCAGCAGCCCGGACAGGGGATCTGAAGCTTTCTTT. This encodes CASSPDRGSEAFF.

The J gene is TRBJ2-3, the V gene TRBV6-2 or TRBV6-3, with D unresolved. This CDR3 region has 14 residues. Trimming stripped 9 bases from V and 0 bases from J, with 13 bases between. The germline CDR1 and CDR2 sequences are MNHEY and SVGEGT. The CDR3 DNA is TGTGCCAGTAAGGGCTGGGAAAGCACAGATACGCAGTATTTT. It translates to CASKGWESTDTQYF.

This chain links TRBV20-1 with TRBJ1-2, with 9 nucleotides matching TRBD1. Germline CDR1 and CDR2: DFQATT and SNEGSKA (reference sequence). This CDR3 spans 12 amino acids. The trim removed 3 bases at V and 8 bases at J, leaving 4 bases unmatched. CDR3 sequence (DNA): TGCAGTGCTAGGAGGACAGGGGACGGCTACACCTTC. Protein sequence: CSARRTGDGYTF.

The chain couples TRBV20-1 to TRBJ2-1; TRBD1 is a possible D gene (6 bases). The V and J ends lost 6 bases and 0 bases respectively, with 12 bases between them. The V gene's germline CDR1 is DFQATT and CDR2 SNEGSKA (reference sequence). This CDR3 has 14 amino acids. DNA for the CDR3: TGCAGTGCCGGGACATGGAGCTCCTACAATGAGCAGTTCTTC. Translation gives CSAGTWSSYNEQFF.

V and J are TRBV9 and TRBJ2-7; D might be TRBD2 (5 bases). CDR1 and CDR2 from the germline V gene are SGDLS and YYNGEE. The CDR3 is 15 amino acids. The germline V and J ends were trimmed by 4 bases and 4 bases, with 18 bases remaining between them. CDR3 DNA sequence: TGTGCCAGCAGCCCTCGAGAGGGCGCCTCGTACGAGCAGTACTTC. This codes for CASSPREGASYEQYF.

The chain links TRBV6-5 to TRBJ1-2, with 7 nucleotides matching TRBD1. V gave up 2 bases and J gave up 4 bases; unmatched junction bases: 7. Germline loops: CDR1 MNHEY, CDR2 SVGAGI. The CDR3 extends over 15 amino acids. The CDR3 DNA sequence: TGTGCCAGCAGTTACAGGCAGGGGGGGACCTATGGCTACACCTTC. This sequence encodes CASSYRQGGTYGYTF.

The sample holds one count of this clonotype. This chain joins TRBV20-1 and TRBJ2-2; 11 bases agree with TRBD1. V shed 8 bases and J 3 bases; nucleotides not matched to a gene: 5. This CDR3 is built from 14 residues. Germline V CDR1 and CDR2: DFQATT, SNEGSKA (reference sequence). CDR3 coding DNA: TGCAGTCTTCGGACAGGGGGCTACACCGGGGAGCTGTTTTTT. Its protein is CSLRTGGYTGELFF.

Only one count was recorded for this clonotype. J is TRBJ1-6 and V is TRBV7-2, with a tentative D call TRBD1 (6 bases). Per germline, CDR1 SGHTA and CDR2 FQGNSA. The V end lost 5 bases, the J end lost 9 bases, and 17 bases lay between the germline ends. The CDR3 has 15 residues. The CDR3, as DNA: TGTGCCAGCAGCCTGGGACAAGCAGAGAGTTCACCCCTCCACTTT. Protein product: CASSLGQAESSPLHF.

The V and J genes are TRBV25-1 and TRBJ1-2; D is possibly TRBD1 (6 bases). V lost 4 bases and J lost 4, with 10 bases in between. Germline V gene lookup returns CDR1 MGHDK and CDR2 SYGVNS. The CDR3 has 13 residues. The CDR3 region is CASSAGQIYGYTF. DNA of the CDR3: TGTGCCAGCAGTGCCGGACAGATCTATGGCTACACCTTC.

CDR3 in DNA: TGTGCCAGCAGTAGGGGCCAGGGACAGGCAGGAAACATTCAGTACTTC. Encoded protein: CASSRGQGQAGNIQYF. The V gene is TRBV28, the J gene TRBJ2-4; the match to TRBD1 covers 8 bases. The V gene end was trimmed by 5 bases and the J gene end by 6 bases; junction bases not matched to a gene: 12. Germline loops: CDR1 MDHEN, CDR2 SYDVKM. CDR3 length: 16 residues. The full variable domain, rest sourced from reference TRBV28 and TRBJ2-4, is DVKVTQSSRYLVKRTGEKVFLECVQDMDHENMFWYRQDPGLGLRLIYFSYDVKMKEKGDIPEGYSVSREKKERFSLILESASTNQTSMYLCASSRGQGQAGNIQYFGAGTRLSVL.

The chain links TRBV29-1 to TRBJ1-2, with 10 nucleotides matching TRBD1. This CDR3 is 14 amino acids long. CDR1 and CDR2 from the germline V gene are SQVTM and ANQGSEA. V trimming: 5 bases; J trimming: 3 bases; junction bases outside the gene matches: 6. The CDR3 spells CSVTKGTGDYGYTF. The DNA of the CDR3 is TGCAGCGTTACGAAAGGGACAGGGGACTATGGCTACACCTTC. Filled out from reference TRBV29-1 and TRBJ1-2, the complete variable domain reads SAVISQKPSRDICQRGTSLTIQCQVDSQVTMMFWYRQQPGQSLTLIATANQGSEATYESGFVIDKFPISRPNLTFSTLTVSNMSPEDSSIYLCSVTKGTGDYGYTFGSGTRLTVV.